This TCR beta chain was recorded in a study of OX40 agonist ivuxolimab in advanced cancers. Whole-study results and caveats: Blood T cells, both CD4+ and CD8+, expanded clonally by week 6 at 0.1 to 3.0 mg/kg.

The V gene lost 8 bases and the J gene lost 2 bases, with 12 bases spanning the gap. Germline values: CDR1 LNHDA, CDR2 SQIVND (reference sequence). The CDR3 runs 14 residues. TCRdb's copy holds only in-frame clones and misses some; the assay was immunoSEQ multiplex PCR. The data hold 75,000 to 80,000 clones, with under 90% observed a single time. With regard to this clone: Its antigen is unknown.

The chain links TRBV19 to TRBJ1-4; D uncertain. This TCR came from an adult with an advanced solid tumor such as melanoma, head and neck, liver or kidney cancer. The source was CD4+ or CD8+ T cells sorted from blood, collected in a trial of the OX40 agonist ivuxolimab. CDR3 nucleotide sequence: TGTGCCAGTCGTGGGTGGCAGACTAATGAAAAACTGTTTTTT. Residues: CASRGWQTNEKLFF.